The 22 T cell receptor beta chains below all came from one sample that was sequenced in a study of cytomegalovirus exposure and HLA in healthy donors. Repertoires were generated with immunoSEQ multiplex PCR, while TCRdb's copy carries only in-frame clones and drops some. The sample has about 240,000 clones, approximately 84% seen once. The material sequenced was PBMCs. Receptors were obtained from a woman between 25 and 40 years old in good health and CMV-seropositive.

The gene calls are TRBV2 and TRBJ2-2; a possible D gene is TRBD2 (5 bases). The V gene lost 2 bases and the J gene lost 8 bases, with 12 bases spanning the gap. The CDR3 spans 14 residues. Germline V gives CDR1 SNHLY, CDR2 FYNNEI. In nucleotides, the CDR3 is TGTGCCAGCAGTGAACGGGCTAGCCCGGGGGAGCTGTTTTTT. Amino acid sequence: CASSERASPGELFF.

The rearrangement links TRBV14 to TRBJ1-3; D might be TRBD1 (5 bases). The CDR3 is made up of 16 amino acids. Trimming stripped 1 base from V and 7 bases from J, with 17 bases between. Germline CDR1 reads SGHDN; CDR2 reads FVKESK. CDR3 residues: CASSQAGTGYINTIYF. As DNA, the CDR3 is TGTGCCAGCAGCCAAGCAGGCACAGGATATATCAACACCATATATTTT. Based on the CDR3 plus reference TRBV14 and TRBJ1-3, the full variable domain is EAGVTQFPSHSVIEKGQTVTLRCDPISGHDNLYWYRRVMGKEIKFLLHFVKESKQDESGMPNNRFLAERTGGTYSTLKVQPAELEDSGVYFCASSQAGTGYINTIYFGEGSWLTVV.

The chain joins TRBV27 to TRBJ2-7; D remains unclear. The CDR3 is made up of 15 amino acids. Per germline, CDR1 MNHEY and CDR2 SMNVEV (reference sequence). V was trimmed by 8 bases and J by 0 bases, leaving 17 bases between them. The CDR3 spells CASRRSTAVSYEQYF. Written as DNA, the CDR3 is TGTGCCAGCCGCCGGTCGACGGCGGTCTCCTACGAGCAGTACTTC.

The CDR3 bases are TGTGCCTGGATAGGGGATTACAACACTGAAGCTTTCTTT. Its protein product is CAWIGDYNTEAFF. The chain couples TRBV30 to TRBJ1-1; a possible D gene is TRBD1 (5 bases). Between the trimmed V and J ends, which lost 4 bases and 2 bases, there was a span of 11 bases. The CDR3 covers 13 residues. Germline CDR1 is GTSNPN and CDR2 is SVGIG (reference sequence).

The chain carries TRBV27 and TRBJ1-1; 7 bases agree with TRBD1. The CDR3 contains 13 residues. The V gene's germline CDR1 is MNHEY and CDR2 SMNVEV (reference sequence). J gave up 0 bases and V 9 bases, and 4 bases lay outside the gene matches. CDR3 nucleotides: TGTGCCAGTTCGGGACAGCTGAACACTGAAGCTTTCTTT. It yields the protein CASSGQLNTEAFF.

This clone was detected a few times. V and J are TRBV18 and TRBJ1-3, with unresolved D. The germline V gene has CDR1 KGHSH and CDR2 LQKENI. Trimming cost V 3 bases and J 3 bases, with 15 bases left between them. The CDR3 totals 16 residues. CDR3: CASSPNLWEGGNTIYF. The CDR3 region has the DNA TGTGCCAGCTCACCCAACCTTTGGGAGGGTGGAAACACCATATATTTT.

This chain uses TRBV2 with TRBJ2-3, with D possibly TRBD2 on 7 matching bases. CDR1 is SNHLY and CDR2 is FYNNEI in the germline V gene. V lost 2 bases and J 3 bases, leaving 12 bases between the germline ends. This CDR3 has 15 amino acids. CDR3 bases: TGTGCCAGCAGTGAATTCAGGGGAGGGACAGATACGCAGTATTTT. Its translation is CASSEFRGGTDTQYF.

This clone was seen once. V gene TRBV18 combines with J gene TRBJ2-7; 7 bases line up with TRBD2. V was clipped by 8 bases and J by 0 bases; unmatched bases: 7. CDR3 length equals 14 residues. Germline V lookup: CDR1 KGHSH, CDR2 LQKENI. CDR3: CASTQRGNSYEQYF. DNA of the CDR3: TGTGCCAGCACCCAGCGGGGAAACTCCTACGAGCAGTACTTC.

The CDR3 sequence is CASKWDSSSYEQYF. The CDR3 DNA reads TGTGCCAGCAAGTGGGACAGCAGCTCCTACGAGCAGTACTTC. The chain links TRBV6-5 to TRBJ2-7; 7 positions match TRBD1. The CDR3 runs 14 residues. Trimming took 7 bases from V and 0 from J; bases not matched to a gene: 6. Germline V gene data show CDR1 as MNHEY and CDR2 as SVGAGI.

The V and J genes are TRBV5-4 and TRBJ2-3; TRBD1 might be the D (6 bases). V lost 4 bases, J lost 2 bases, and 14 bases lay in between. The CDR3 is 15 amino acids. Germline CDR1 SGHNT, CDR2 YYREEE (reference sequence). This CDR3 is CASSGGGGITDTQYF. The CDR3, as DNA: TGTGCCAGCAGCGGCGGTGGGGGCATCACAGATACGCAGTATTTT.

The gene calls are TRBV28 and TRBJ2-7; D may be TRBD2 (7 bases). CDR1 and CDR2 from the germline V gene are MDHEN and SYDVKM. The ends were cut back, 7 bases at V and 2 bases at J, with 18 bases in the middle. The CDR3 spans 15 residues. The chain's CDR3 is CASNRVSGPTYEQYF. In DNA, the CDR3 is TGTGCCAGCAACAGGGTTAGCGGGCCGACCTACGAGCAGTACTTC.

The V gene is TRBV30, the J gene TRBJ2-7, with D perhaps TRBD1 (5 bases). The ends were cut back, 0 bases at V and 1 base at J, with 7 bases in the middle. Germline V gene sequence: CDR1 GTSNPN, CDR2 SVGIG (reference sequence). The CDR3 totals 13 residues. CDR3 sequence: CAWSVTDSYEQYF. The CDR3 DNA reads as TGTGCCTGGAGTGTGACAGATTCCTACGAGCAGTACTTC.

This chain uses TRBV27 with TRBJ1-3; D is ambiguous. Trimming stripped 6 bases from V and 4 bases from J, with 16 bases between. This CDR3 has 15 residues. Germline V lookup: CDR1 MNHEY, CDR2 SMNVEV (reference sequence). CDR3 bases: TGTGCCAGCAGCCCCGACCCGCTCAGGGGAAACACCATATATTTT. Translated, it gives CASSPDPLRGNTIYF.

The chain carries TRBV28 and TRBJ1-5; D is ambiguous. The CDR3 spans 15 residues. Germline V gives CDR1 MDHEN, CDR2 SYDVKM. V was cut by 7 bases and J by 6 bases, with 19 bases left in between. The CDR3 nucleotides are TGTGCCAGCACCGCCGGGTGGTCGTATAGTCAGCCCCAGCATTTT. It is translated as CASTAGWSYSQPQHF.

This clone was detected only once. The chain carries TRBV12-5 and TRBJ1-1; 7 nucleotides align to TRBD1. V shed 8 bases, J shed 0 bases, and the junction held 3 bases outside the gene matches. Germline V gene lookup returns CDR1 LGHNT and CDR2 FRNRAP. The CDR3 consists of 13 residues. CDR3 amino acids: CASFRGLNTEAFF. Written as DNA, the CDR3 is TGTGCTAGTTTTAGGGGGCTGAACACTGAAGCTTTCTTT.

The rearrangement uses TRBV29-1 and TRBJ1-4; D might be TRBD1 (5 bases). CDR1 SQVTM and CDR2 ANQGSEA come from the germline V gene. The CDR3 is made up of 18 amino acids. V was pared by 6 bases and J by 6 bases, with 29 bases between. CDR3 nucleotides: TGCAGCGTGCCGGGGGTTTTCCTCGTCCGCCCCCAATATGAAAAACTGTTTTTT. Protein product: CSVPGVFLVRPQYEKLFF.

CDR3 bases: TGTGCCAGCAGTGAAGGGGGAAGGGGGCGGGCAGATACGCAGTATTTT. Residues: CASSEGGRGRADTQYF. The chain carries TRBV2 and TRBJ2-3, with TRBD1 matching 7 bases. CDR1 and CDR2 from the germline V gene are SNHLY and FYNNEI. CDR3 length: 16 amino acids. Losses at the gene ends were 1 base for V and 4 bases for J; bases not matched to a gene: 8.

V usage is TRBV14 and J usage is TRBJ2-3; the match to TRBD2 covers 12 bases. This CDR3 is 16 amino acids long. The germline CDR1 and CDR2 sequences are SGHDN and FVKESK. With 0 bases clipped from V and 8 bases from J, the junction kept 6 bases outside the gene matches. Written as DNA, the CDR3 is TGTGCCAGCAGCCAAGAAACGACTAGCGGGAGTGGTACGCAGTATTTT. It yields the protein CASSQETTSGSGTQYF.

This chain joins TRBV2 and TRBJ2-5; 8 bases fit TRBD2. The trim removed 7 bases at V and 5 bases at J, leaving 12 bases unmatched. CDR1 SNHLY and CDR2 FYNNEI come from the germline V gene. The CDR3 runs to 15 residues. The CDR3 loop reads CASKRNSGNGETQYF. In DNA, the CDR3 is TGTGCCAGCAAGAGGAATAGCGGGAATGGGGAGACCCAGTACTTC.

The rearrangement links TRBV29-1 to TRBJ2-1; 8 nucleotides agree with TRBD1. Trimming took 4 bases from V and 0 from J; bases not matched to a gene: 14. The CDR3 contains 18 residues. CDR1 and CDR2 (germline): SQVTM, ANQGSEA. The CDR3 nucleotides are TGCAGCGTTGTAGGGACAGGCGGGCCGGGTAGCTCCTACAATGAGCAGTTCTTC. This translates into CSVVGTGGPGSSYNEQFF.

This clone was seen once. This chain connects TRBV15 to TRBJ2-7; the D gene is possibly TRBD1 (5 bases). There are 14 residues in the CDR3. Per germline, CDR1 LNHNV and CDR2 YYDKDF (reference sequence). V was pared by 0 bases and J by 5 bases, with 11 bases between. The CDR3 loop reads CATSRDLGQHEQYF. The CDR3 DNA is TGTGCCACCAGCAGAGATTTGGGGCAGCACGAGCAGTACTTC.

The rearrangement links TRBV27 to TRBJ1-2; 9 bases match TRBD1. CDR1 is MNHEY, CDR2 SMNVEV, per germline (reference sequence). The CDR3 runs to 15 residues. Trimming removed 3 bases from V and 6 bases from J; junction bases left unmatched: 8. CDR3 residues: CASSFLRDRDDGYTF. The CDR3 region has the DNA TGTGCCAGCAGTTTCCTCCGGGACAGGGACGATGGCTACACCTTC.